Listed here are 22 T cell receptor beta chains from one sample, sequenced in a study of a mutant IDH1 vaccine in newly diagnosed glioma. The antigens these receptors bind are not known. Generated by immunoSEQ multiplex PCR, the TCRdb table keeps only in-frame clones and is missing some. The data contain approximately 31,000 clones, about four fifths of them singletons. The time point is: week 35, safety follow-up. Every vaccination contained 300 ug of the mutant IDH1 20-mer peptide and was paired with topical imiquimod. The material sequenced was PBMCs, taken from a glioma patient whose treatment included an IDH1 peptide vaccine. All receptors derive from a woman under 30 with glioma.

This rearrangement joins TRBV10-3 to TRBJ2-7; possibly TRBD1 or TRBD2 for D (5 bases each). There are 13 residues in the CDR3. Per germline, CDR1 ENHRY and CDR2 SYGVKD. Trimming pared 8 bases from V and 0 bases from J, leaving 11 bases between. CDR3 nucleotide sequence: TGTGCCATCGGGGACGGGATCTCCTACGAGCAGTACTTC. It yields the protein CAIGDGISYEQYF.

This clone was counted once. The rearrangement links TRBV28 to TRBJ1-2; 9 bases fit TRBD1. The CDR3 spans 15 residues. Germline V lookup: CDR1 MDHEN, CDR2 SYDVKM. J gave up 5 bases and V 6 bases, and 10 bases lay outside the gene matches. DNA of the CDR3: TGTGCCAGCAGCGAACCCTACGGGACAGGGTATGGCTACACCTTC. This encodes CASSEPYGTGYGYTF.

The rearrangement links TRBV7-2 to TRBJ2-3, with 13 nucleotides matching TRBD2. Trimming cost V 3 bases and J 9 bases; bases outside gene matches: 0. The germline V gene encodes CDR1 SGHTA and CDR2 FQGNSA. The CDR3 has 13 amino acids. The CDR3 spells CASSLGLAGTQYF. Here the CDR3 DNA reads TGTGCCAGCAGCTTGGGACTAGCGGGAACGCAGTATTTT.

This clone was seen just once. V is TRBV9 and J is TRBJ2-3; perhaps TRBD1 as D (5 bases). Germline V gives CDR1 SGDLS, CDR2 YYNGEE. V lost 4 bases and J lost 4, with 13 bases in between. This CDR3 is 14 amino acids long. For the CDR3, the DNA is TGTGCCAGCAGCCCCCCAGGGTCGCCAGATACGCAGTATTTT. It is translated as CASSPPGSPDTQYF.

The genes are TRBV19 and TRBJ1-2; no clear D gene. Germline CDR1 is LNHDA and CDR2 is SQIVND (reference sequence). This CDR3 contains 15 residues. V lost 4 bases to trimming and J lost 2 bases, with 14 bases between them. The CDR3 is CASSTTPPTNYGYTF. The CDR3 DNA reads as TGTGCCAGTAGTACCACGCCTCCGACGAACTATGGCTACACCTTC.

This rearrangement joins TRBV10-3 to TRBJ1-5, with D unresolved. The CDR3 has 16 amino acids. Germline values: CDR1 ENHRY, CDR2 SYGVKD. V lost 2 bases and J 3 bases, leaving 14 bases between the germline ends. The CDR3 DNA follows: TGTGCCATCAGTGAGAGCAACGTGGAAGCCAATCAGCCCCAGCATTTT. Translating gives CAISESNVEANQPQHF.

This clone has a single count. This chain connects TRBV15 to TRBJ2-3; 7 nucleotides match TRBD2. Germline assignment: CDR1 LNHNV and CDR2 YYDKDF (reference sequence). The V and J ends lost 1 base and 1 base, in that order; junction bases with no gene match: 2. This CDR3 comprises 15 residues. In DNA form, the CDR3 reads TGTGCCACCAGCAGAGGGGGGGGAGGCACAGATACGCAGTATTTT. Its protein product is CATSRGGGGTDTQYF.

The chain employs TRBV2 and TRBJ2-1; D remains unclear. The germline CDR1 and CDR2 sequences are SNHLY and FYNNEI. CDR3 length equals 14 residues. Trimming took 3 bases from V and 3 from J, leaving 9 bases between them. The CDR3 bases are TGTGCCAGCAGTGAGGTAGCCTTCTACAATGAGCAGTTCTTC. As protein: CASSEVAFYNEQFF. Together with reference TRBV2 and TRBJ2-1, the CDR3 gives the full variable domain: EPEVTQTPSHQVTQMGQEVILRCVPISNHLYFYWYRQILGQKVEFLVSFYNNEISEKSEIFDDQFSVERPDGSNFTLKIRSTKLEDSAMYFCASSEVAFYNEQFFGPGTRLTVL.

The rearrangement joins TRBV19 to TRBJ1-2; TRBD1 aligns across 9 bases. Germline V gene sequence: CDR1 LNHDA, CDR2 SQIVND (reference sequence). The V segment lost 4 bases and the J segment 8 bases; nucleotides outside the gene matches: 5. The CDR3 is 13 amino acids. The CDR3 protein is CASSTNRGQGYTF. The CDR3 DNA follows: TGTGCCAGTAGTACCAACAGGGGGCAGGGCTACACCTTC.

This clone was detected a few times. The rearrangement links TRBV7-2 to TRBJ2-5; D gene ambiguous. The CDR3 length is 12 residues. Trimming cost V 8 bases and J 0 bases, with 7 bases left between them. Germline CDR1 is SGHTA and CDR2 is FQGNSA. The CDR3 DNA reads as TGTGCCAGCTCGCCTTACCAAGAGACCCAGTACTTC. Protein sequence: CASSPYQETQYF.

The CDR3 spells CASSPQGAEQYF. The CDR3 bases are TGTGCCAGCTCACCACAGGGTGCCGAGCAGTACTTC. V is TRBV18 and J is TRBJ2-7, with D uncertain. The CDR3 is 12 amino acids. Trimming took 1 base from V and 6 from J, leaving 7 bases between them. Germline V gene sequence: CDR1 KGHSH, CDR2 LQKENI.

V usage is TRBV11-2 and J usage is TRBJ2-1; 9 bases are shared with TRBD2. This CDR3 has 15 residues. The J segment lost 2 bases and the V segment lost 4 bases, leaving 3 bases of the junction unmatched. The V gene's germline CDR1 is SGHAT and CDR2 FQNNGV. CDR3 nucleotides: TGTGCCAGCAGCTATCTAGCGGGACCCTACAATGAGCAGTTCTTC. It is translated as CASSYLAGPYNEQFF.

V gene TRBV20-1 combines with J gene TRBJ2-5; D ambiguous. V was cut by 3 bases and J by 5 bases, with 4 bases left in between. The CDR3 is 10 amino acids. Per germline, CDR1 DFQATT and CDR2 SNEGSKA (reference sequence). The CDR3 nucleotides are TGCAGTGCTAGGCTGGAGACCCAGTACTTC. Translated: CSARLETQYF.

The chain carries TRBV5-1 and TRBJ2-6, with D unclear. The CDR3 is 16 amino acids. V dropped 4 bases and J dropped 0 bases, with 11 bases sitting between them. CDR1 SGHRS and CDR2 YFSETQ come from the germline V gene. CDR3 in amino acids: CASSLRLISGANVLTF. CDR3 coding DNA: TGCGCCAGCAGCCTTCGACTCATCTCTGGGGCCAACGTCCTGACTTTC. Looking up the rest from reference TRBV5-1 and TRBJ2-6 gives the full variable domain: KAGVTQTPRYLIKTRGQQVTLSCSPISGHRSVSWYQQTPGQGLQFLFEYFSETQRNKGNFPGRFSGRQFSNSRSEMNVSTLELGDSALYLCASSLRLISGANVLTFGAGSRLTVL.

The chain joins TRBV7-2 to TRBJ2-2; perhaps D is TRBD1 or TRBD2 (6 bases each). The CDR3 runs to 15 residues. Germline V lookup: CDR1 SGHTA, CDR2 FQGNSA. V lost 1 base and J lost 6, with 12 bases in between. The CDR3 protein is CASSLVSRGPGELFF. DNA for the CDR3: TGTGCCAGCAGCTTAGTGAGTCGGGGGCCCGGGGAGCTGTTTTTT.

The chain combines TRBV7-8 with TRBJ1-1, with D tentatively TRBD1 (6 bases). CDR3 length: 15 amino acids. The V end lost 0 bases, the J end lost 5 bases, and 13 bases lay between the germline ends. Germline V gene lookup returns CDR1 SGHVS and CDR2 FQNEAQ. CDR3 sequence (DNA): TGTGCCAGCAGCTTAGCGCCTGGGAGGGGGACTGAAGCTTTCTTT. Amino acids: CASSLAPGRGTEAFF.

The chain uses TRBV7-6 and TRBJ2-1; a weak D match, TRBD2 (5 bases). V lost 4 bases to trimming and J lost 2 bases, with 6 bases between them. In germline, CDR1 is SGHVS, CDR2 FNYEAQ. The CDR3 length is 13 residues. CDR3 nucleotides: TGTGCCAGCAGCTCGGGGACCTACAATGAGCAGTTCTTC. Residues: CASSSGTYNEQFF.

The J gene is TRBJ2-7, the V gene TRBV7-2, with D maybe TRBD2 (5 bases). The V gene lost 2 bases and the J gene lost 2 bases, with 10 bases spanning the gap. Germline assignment: CDR1 SGHTA and CDR2 FQGNSA. This CDR3 comprises 14 residues. The CDR3, as DNA: TGTGCCAGCAGCTTATCGGGGTCTGCCTACGAGCAGTACTTC. Amino acid sequence: CASSLSGSAYEQYF.

The sample holds one count of this clone. The rearrangement joins TRBV2 to TRBJ1-1; 10 nucleotides align to TRBD1. The CDR3 is made up of 18 amino acids. The ends lost 6 bases at V and 3 bases at J; junction bases unmatched: 16. Germline CDR1 and CDR2: SNHLY and FYNNEI. CDR3: CASRRPGQGLMEDTEAFF. The CDR3 DNA follows: TGTGCCAGCAGGCGACCGGGACAGGGGCTGATGGAGGACACTGAAGCTTTCTTT.

The CDR3 coding sequence is TGTGCCAGCAGCTTACTGAACCCTTACCAACAAGAGACCCAGTACTTC. It encodes CASSLLNPYQQETQYF. The chain uses TRBV7-8 and TRBJ2-5; D is ambiguous. The germline V gene encodes CDR1 SGHVS and CDR2 FQNEAQ. Trimming removed 2 bases from V and 2 bases from J, with 15 bases in between. The CDR3 runs to 16 residues.

This rearrangement joins TRBV9 to TRBJ2-7, with a tentative D call TRBD2 (6 bases). Germline V CDR1 and CDR2: SGDLS, YYNGEE. The V end lost 0 bases, the J end lost 1 base, and 11 bases lay between the germline ends. The CDR3 sequence is 15 residues long. The CDR3 DNA reads as TGTGCCAGCAGCGTAGGTGGGGACTTTTCCTACGAGCAGTACTTC. This sequence encodes CASSVGGDFSYEQYF.

This rearrangement joins TRBV7-2 to TRBJ2-2; no reliable D call. This CDR3 has 13 amino acids. Germline V gene data show CDR1 as SGHTA and CDR2 as FQGNSA. V lost 2 bases to trimming and J lost 5 bases, with 6 bases between them. This CDR3 reads CASSLTSTGELFF. The CDR3 bases are TGTGCCAGCAGCTTAACGAGTACCGGGGAGCTGTTTTTT.